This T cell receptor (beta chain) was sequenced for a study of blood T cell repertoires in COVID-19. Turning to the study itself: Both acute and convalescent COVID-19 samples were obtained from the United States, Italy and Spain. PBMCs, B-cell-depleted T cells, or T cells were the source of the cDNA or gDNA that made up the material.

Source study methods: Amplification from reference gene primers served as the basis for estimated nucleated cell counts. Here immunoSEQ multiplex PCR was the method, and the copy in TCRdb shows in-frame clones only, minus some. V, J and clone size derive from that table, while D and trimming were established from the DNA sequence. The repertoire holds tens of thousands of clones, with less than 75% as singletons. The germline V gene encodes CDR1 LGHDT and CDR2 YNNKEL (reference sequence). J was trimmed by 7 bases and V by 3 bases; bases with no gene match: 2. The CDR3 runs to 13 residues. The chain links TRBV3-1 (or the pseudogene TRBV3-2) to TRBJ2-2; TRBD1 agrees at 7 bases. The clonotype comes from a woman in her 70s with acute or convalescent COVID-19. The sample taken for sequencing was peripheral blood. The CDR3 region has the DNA TGTGCCAGCAGCCAGACAGGGATCGGGGAGCTGTTTTTT. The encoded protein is CASSQTGIGELFF.